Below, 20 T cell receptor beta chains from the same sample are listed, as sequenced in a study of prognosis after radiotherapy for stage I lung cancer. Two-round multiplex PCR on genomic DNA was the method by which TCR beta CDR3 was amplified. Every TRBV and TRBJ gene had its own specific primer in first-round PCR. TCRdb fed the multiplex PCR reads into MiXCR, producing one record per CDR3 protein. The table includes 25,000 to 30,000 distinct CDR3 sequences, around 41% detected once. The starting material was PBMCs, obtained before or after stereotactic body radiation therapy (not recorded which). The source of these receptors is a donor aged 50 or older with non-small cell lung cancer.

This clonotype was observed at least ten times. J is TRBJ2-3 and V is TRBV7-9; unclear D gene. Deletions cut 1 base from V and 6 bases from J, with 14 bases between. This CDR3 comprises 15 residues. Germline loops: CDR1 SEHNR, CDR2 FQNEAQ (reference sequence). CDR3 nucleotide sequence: TGTGCCAGCAGCTTAGATGCCTTAGATACGGATACGCAGTATTTT. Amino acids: CASSLDALDTDTQYF. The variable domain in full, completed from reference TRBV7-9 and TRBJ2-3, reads DTGVSQNPRHKITKRGQNVTFRCDPISEHNRLYWYRQTLGQGPEFLTYFQNEAQLEKSRLLSDRFSAERPKGSFSTLEIQRTEQGDSAMYLCASSLDALDTDTQYFGPGTRLTVL.

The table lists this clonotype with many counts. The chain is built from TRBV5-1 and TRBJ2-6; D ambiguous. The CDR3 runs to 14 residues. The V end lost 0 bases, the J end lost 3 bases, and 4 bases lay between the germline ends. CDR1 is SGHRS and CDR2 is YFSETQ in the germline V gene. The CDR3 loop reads CASSLDIGANVLTF. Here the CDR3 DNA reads TGCGCCAGCAGCTTGGATATTGGGGCCAACGTCCTGACTTTC.

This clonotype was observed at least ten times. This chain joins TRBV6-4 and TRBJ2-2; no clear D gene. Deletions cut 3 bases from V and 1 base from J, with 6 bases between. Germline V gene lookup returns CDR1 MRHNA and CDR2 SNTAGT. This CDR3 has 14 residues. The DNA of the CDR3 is TGTGCCAGCAGTGAGTGGCGGAACACCGGGGAGCTGTTTTTT. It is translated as CASSEWRNTGELFF.

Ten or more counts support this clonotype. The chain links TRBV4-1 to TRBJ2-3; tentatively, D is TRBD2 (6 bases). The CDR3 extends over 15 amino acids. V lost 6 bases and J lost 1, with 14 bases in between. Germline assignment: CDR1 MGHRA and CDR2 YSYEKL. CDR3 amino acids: CASRRLEGGTDTQYF. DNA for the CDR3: TGCGCCAGCAGGCGTTTGGAGGGTGGCACAGATACGCAGTATTTT.

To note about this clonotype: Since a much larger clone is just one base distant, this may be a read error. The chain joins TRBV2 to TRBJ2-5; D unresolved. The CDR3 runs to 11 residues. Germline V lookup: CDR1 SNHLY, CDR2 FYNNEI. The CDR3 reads CAGSLSETQYF. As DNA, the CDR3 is TGTGCCGGCAGTCTTAGCGAGACCCAGTACTTC.

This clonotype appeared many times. In nucleotides, the CDR3 is TGTGCCAGCGGTCCGGTGAGAATAGATACGCAGTATTTT. It encodes CASGPVRIDTQYF. This rearrangement joins TRBV9 to TRBJ2-3; D is undetermined. The V end was cut by 7 bases, the J end by 5 bases, with 14 bases between. Germline CDR1 reads SGDLS; CDR2 reads YYNGEE. There are 13 residues in the CDR3.

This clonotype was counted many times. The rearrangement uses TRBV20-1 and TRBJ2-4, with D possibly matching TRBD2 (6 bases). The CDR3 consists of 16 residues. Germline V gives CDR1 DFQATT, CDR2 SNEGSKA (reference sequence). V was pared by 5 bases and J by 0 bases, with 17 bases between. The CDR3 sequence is CSAVKASVRAKNIQYF. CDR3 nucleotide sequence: TGCAGTGCTGTAAAAGCTAGCGTCCGAGCCAAAAACATTCAGTACTTC.

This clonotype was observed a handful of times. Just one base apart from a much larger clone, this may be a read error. CDR3 in DNA: TGTGCCAGCAAAAACGAAGGGGGCACAGATACGCGGTATTTT. Its protein product is CASKNEGGTDTRYF. V gene TRBV6-2 or TRBV6-3 combines with J gene TRBJ2-3, with TRBD1 matching over 7 bases. The CDR3 extends over 14 amino acids. CDR1 is MNHEY and CDR2 is SVGEGT in the germline V gene.

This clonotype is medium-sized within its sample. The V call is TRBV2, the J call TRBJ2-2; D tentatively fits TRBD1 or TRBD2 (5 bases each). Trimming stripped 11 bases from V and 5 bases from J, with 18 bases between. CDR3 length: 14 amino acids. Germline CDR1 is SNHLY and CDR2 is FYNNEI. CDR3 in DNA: TGTGCCGGATCTGCTGTGGGGGAAACCGGGGAGCTGTTTTTT. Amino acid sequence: CAGSAVGETGELFF.

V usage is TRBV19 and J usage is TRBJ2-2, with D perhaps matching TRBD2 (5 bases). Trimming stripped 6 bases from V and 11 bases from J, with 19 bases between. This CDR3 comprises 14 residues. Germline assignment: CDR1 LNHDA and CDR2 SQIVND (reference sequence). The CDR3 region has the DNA TGTGCCAGTAGGGGGAGAACGAACACCGTTGAGCTGTTTTTT. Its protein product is CASRGRTNTVELFF.

In DNA form, the CDR3 reads TGTGCCAGTAGTACTCGACTGCGACGGGTTGATACCCAGTACTTC. Translating gives CASSTRLRRVDTQYF. The rearrangement links TRBV19 to TRBJ2-5; the D is unclear. The CDR3 runs 15 residues. Per germline, CDR1 LNHDA and CDR2 SQIVND (reference sequence). V gave up 4 bases and J gave up 8 bases, with 20 bases separating them.

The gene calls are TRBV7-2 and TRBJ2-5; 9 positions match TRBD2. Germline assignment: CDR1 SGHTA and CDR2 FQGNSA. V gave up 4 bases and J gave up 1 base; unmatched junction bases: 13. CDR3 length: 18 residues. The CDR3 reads CASSSPGLASKLQETQYF. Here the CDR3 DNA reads TGTGCCAGCAGCTCCCCGGGACTAGCATCAAAGCTCCAAGAGACCCAGTACTTC.

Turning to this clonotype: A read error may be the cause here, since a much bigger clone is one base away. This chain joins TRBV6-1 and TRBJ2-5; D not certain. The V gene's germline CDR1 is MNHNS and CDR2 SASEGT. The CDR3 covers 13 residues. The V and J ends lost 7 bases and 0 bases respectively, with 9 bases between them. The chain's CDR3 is CASNRSYQETQYF. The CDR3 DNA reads TGTGCCAGCAACCGCTCATACCAAGAGACCCAGTACTTC.

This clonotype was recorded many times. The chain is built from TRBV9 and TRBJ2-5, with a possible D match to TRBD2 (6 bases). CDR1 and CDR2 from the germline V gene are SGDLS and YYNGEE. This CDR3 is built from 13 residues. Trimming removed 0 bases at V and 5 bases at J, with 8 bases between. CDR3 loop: CASSVGDWETQYF. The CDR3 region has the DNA TGTGCCAGCAGCGTAGGGGACTGGGAGACCCAGTACTTC.

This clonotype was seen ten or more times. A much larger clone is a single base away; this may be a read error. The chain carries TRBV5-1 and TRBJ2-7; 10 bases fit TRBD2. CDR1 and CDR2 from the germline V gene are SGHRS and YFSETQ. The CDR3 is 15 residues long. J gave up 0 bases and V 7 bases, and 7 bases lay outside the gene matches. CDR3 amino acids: CASYSGTSVSYEQYF. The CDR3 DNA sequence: TGCGCCAGCTACTCCGGGACTAGCGTCTCCTACGAGCAGTACTTC. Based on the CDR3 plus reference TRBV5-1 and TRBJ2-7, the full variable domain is KAGVTQTPRYLIKTRGQQVTLSCSPISGHRSVSWYQQTPGQGLQFLFEYFSETQRNKGNFPGRFSGRQFSNSRSEMNVSTLELGDSALYLCASYSGTSVSYEQYFGPGTRLTVT.

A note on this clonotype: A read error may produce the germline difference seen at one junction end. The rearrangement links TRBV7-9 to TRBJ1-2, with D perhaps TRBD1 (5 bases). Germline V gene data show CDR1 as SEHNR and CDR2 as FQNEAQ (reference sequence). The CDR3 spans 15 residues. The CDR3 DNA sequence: TGTGCCAGCAGCTTAGATCAGGCAGGGAGTTATGTCTACACCTTC. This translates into CASSLDQAGSYVYTF.

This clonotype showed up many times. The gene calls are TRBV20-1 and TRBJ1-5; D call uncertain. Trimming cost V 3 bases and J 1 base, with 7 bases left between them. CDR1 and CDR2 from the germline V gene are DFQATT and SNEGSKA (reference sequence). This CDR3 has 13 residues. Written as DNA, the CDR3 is TGCAGTGCTAGTGGGGTAAGCAATCAGCCCCAGCATTTT. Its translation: CSASGVSNQPQHF.

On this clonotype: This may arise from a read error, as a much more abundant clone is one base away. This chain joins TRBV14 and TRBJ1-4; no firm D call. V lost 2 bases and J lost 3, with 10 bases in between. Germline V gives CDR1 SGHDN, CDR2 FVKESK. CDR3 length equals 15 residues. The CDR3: CASSQWRQANEKLFF. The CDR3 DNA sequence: TGTGCCAGCAGCCAATGGAGACAAGCTAATGAAAAACTGTTTTTT.

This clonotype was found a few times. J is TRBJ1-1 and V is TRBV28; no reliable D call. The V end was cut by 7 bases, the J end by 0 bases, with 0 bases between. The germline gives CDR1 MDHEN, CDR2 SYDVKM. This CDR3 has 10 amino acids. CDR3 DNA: TGTGCCAGCATGAACACTGAAGCTTTCTTT. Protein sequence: CASMNTEAFF.

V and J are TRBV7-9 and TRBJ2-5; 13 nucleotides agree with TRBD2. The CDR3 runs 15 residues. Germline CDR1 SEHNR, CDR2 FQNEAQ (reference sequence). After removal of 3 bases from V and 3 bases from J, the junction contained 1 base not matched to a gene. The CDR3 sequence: CASSLTSGGKETQYF. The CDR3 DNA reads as TGTGCCAGCAGCTTGACTAGCGGGGGGAAAGAGACCCAGTACTTC. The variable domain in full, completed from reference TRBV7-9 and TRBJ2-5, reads DTGVSQNPRHKITKRGQNVTFRCDPISEHNRLYWYRQTLGQGPEFLTYFQNEAQLEKSRLLSDRFSAERPKGSFSTLEIQRTEQGDSAMYLCASSLTSGGKETQYFGPGTRLLVL.